The rows below give T cell receptor beta chains drawn from one sample of a study of regulatory T cells in long-lasting Graves disease. In TCRdb, the multiplex PCR reads were re-called with MiXCR into one record per CDR3 protein. This table holds 550,000 or so distinct CDR3 sequences, approximately 12% found once. These data also featured in a second study, about T cells in Graves' hyperthyroidism and ophthalmopathy.

The material was peripheral blood mononuclear cells (PBMCs), obtained at new diagnosis, from a patient treated with antithyroid drugs. The receptors derive from a woman aged 30 to 39 with Graves disease. Each CDR3 is given with its conserved first and last residue. The D gene is left open where the match is weak. Only some rows state a clone size, as once, few, many or a class for expanded clones.

CDR3aa,CDR3nt,d_gene,len,abundance,j_gene,v_gene
CASTHRRPHYGYTF,TGTGCCAGCACCCATCGTCGACCCCACTATGGCTACACCTTC,.,14,few,TRBJ1-2,TRBV5-6
CASSGDRGYGYTF,TGTGCCAGCAGCGGAGACAGGGGGTATGGCTACACCTTC,TRBD1,13,few,TRBJ1-2,TRBV7-3
CASSVRDYYGYTF,TGTGCCAGCAGCGTTAGGGATTACTATGGCTACACCTTC,.,13,few,TRBJ1-2,TRBV3-1
CSARRAGGDSYNEQFF,TGCAGTGCTAGAAGAGCGGGAGGGGACTCCTACAATGAGCAGTTCTTC,TRBD2,16,few,TRBJ2-1,TRBV20-1
CASSLDNVGTDTGELFF,TGTGCCAGCAGCTTAGATAACGTCGGAACAGACACCGGGGAGCTGTTTTTT,.,17,many,TRBJ2-2,TRBV11-3
CASSIDRGNSPLHF,TGTGCCAGCTCAATAGACAGGGGTAATTCACCCCTCCACTTT,TRBD1,14,few,TRBJ1-6,TRBV18
CASSPRGAFTDTQYF,TGCGCCAGCAGCCCGAGGGGGGCGTTCACAGATACGCAGTATTTT,.,15,.,TRBJ2-3,TRBV5-1
CASSLVGVSAFF,TGCGCCAGCAGCTTGGTTGGGGTTTCGGCTTTCTTT,.,12,many,TRBJ1-1,TRBV5-1
CASSLTRGRSYEQYF,TGTGCCAGCAGCTTGACCAGGGGGCGCAGCTACGAGCAGTACTTC,TRBD1,15,.,TRBJ2-7,TRBV7-2
CAIGGRVIYEQYF,TGTGCCATCGGGGGCAGGGTGATCTACGAGCAGTACTTC,.,13,many,TRBJ2-7,TRBV10-3
CASGKMGYEQYF,TGTGCCAGCGGAAAAATGGGCTACGAGCAGTACTTC,.,12,.,TRBJ2-7,TRBV28
CASGLDRGISGYTF,TGTGCTAGTGGTTTGGACAGGGGAATAAGTGGCTACACCTTC,TRBD1,14,.,TRBJ1-2,TRBV12-5
CASSGTRGSYNEQFF,TGTGCCAGCAGCGGGACCAGAGGCTCCTACAATGAGCAGTTCTTC,.,15,.,TRBJ2-1,TRBV9
CASSSSGGSNEQFF,TGTGCCAGCAGCAGTAGCGGAGGATCCAATGAGCAGTTCTTC,.,14,.,TRBJ2-1,TRBV7-9
CASSRGGILSYEQYF,TGTGCCAGCAGTAGAGGCGGGATACTCTCCTACGAGCAGTACTTC,.,15,many,TRBJ2-7,TRBV27
CASSGLSQTDTQYF,TGTGCCAGCAGCGGATTAAGCCAAACGGATACGCAGTATTTT,.,14,many,TRBJ2-3,TRBV2
CATSASGQGLQYNEQFF,TGTGCCACCAGTGCATCCGGACAGGGACTCCAGTACAATGAGCAGTTCTTC,TRBD1,17,few,TRBJ2-1,TRBV24-1
CSALTAEAFF,TGCAGCGCCCTGACAGCTGAAGCTTTCTTT,.,10,.,TRBJ1-1,TRBV29-1
CASSQERSGTGSYEQYF,TGTGCCAGCAGCCAAGAGAGGAGCGGGACAGGGTCCTACGAGCAGTACTTC,TRBD1,17,few,TRBJ2-7,TRBV3-1
CASSIDRGTSAYEQYF,TGTGCCAGTAGTATAGATCGTGGGACATCGGCCTACGAGCAGTACTTC,.,16,.,TRBJ2-7,TRBV19
CSVLAGAATYNEQFF,TGCAGTGTTCTAGCGGGAGCCGCTACATACAATGAGCAGTTCTTC,TRBD2,15,.,TRBJ2-1,TRBV20-1
CSARWLAVRLETQYF,TGCAGTGCTAGATGGCTAGCGGTCCGTTTGGAGACCCAGTACTTC,TRBD2,15,many,TRBJ2-5,TRBV20-1
CASSLAGLAGSYNEQFF,TGTGCCAGCAGCTTAGCGGGACTAGCGGGCTCCTACAATGAGCAGTTCTTC,TRBD2,17,many,TRBJ2-1,TRBV11-3
CASSSWTPDNYGYTF,TGTGCCAGCAGCTCCTGGACACCGGATAACTATGGCTACACCTTC,.,15,many,TRBJ1-2,TRBV7-8
CASSFSLTGELFF,TGTGCCAGCAGTTTTTCCCTTACCGGGGAGCTGTTTTTT,.,13,.,TRBJ2-2,TRBV28
CATSGTENSPLHF,TGTGCCACTTCCGGGACGGAAAATTCACCCCTCCACTTT,.,13,many,TRBJ1-6,TRBV2
CASSPQGGARGYTF,TGTGCCAGCAGCCCCCAGGGGGGGGCCCGGGGCTACACCTTC,TRBD1,14,few,TRBJ1-2,TRBV3-1
CASSPDRRGTEAFF,TGCGCCAGCAGCCCCGACAGGAGGGGGACTGAAGCTTTCTTT,.,14,many,TRBJ1-1,TRBV5-1